This entry lists 14 T cell receptor beta chains sequenced from one sample in a study of cytomegalovirus exposure and HLA in healthy donors. The PCR employed 60 Vbeta primers together with 13 Jbeta primers. The data were produced by immunoSEQ multiplex PCR, yet TCRdb's version contains in-frame clones alone and is incomplete. The repertoire holds fewer than 120,000 clones, with 65% to 80% as singletons. The sample comprised PBMCs. All receptors derive from a man in his thirties or forties in good health and CMV-seropositive.

This clone was seen a handful of times. V usage is TRBV6-1 and J usage is TRBJ2-7; 8 bases line up with TRBD1. The V segment lost 1 base and the J segment 3 bases; nucleotides outside the gene matches: 5. The CDR3 consists of 15 residues. The V gene's germline CDR1 is MNHNS and CDR2 SASEGT. The DNA for the CDR3 is TGTGCCAGCAGTGAAGAAGGACAGGGAGACTACGAGCAGTACTTC. This codes for CASSEEGQGDYEQYF.

J is TRBJ1-1 and V is TRBV7-8; TRBD1 matches 7 bases. Germline-derived CDR1 and CDR2 are SGHVS and FQNEAQ. With V trimmed by 5 bases and J by 0 bases, 9 bases remained unmatched. The CDR3 spans 16 residues. Here the CDR3 DNA reads TGTGCCAGCAGCGTACAGGGGTACCAAATGAACACTGAAGCTTTCTTT. Its translation: CASSVQGYQMNTEAFF.

This rearrangement joins TRBV13 to TRBJ1-2; 9 bases agree with TRBD1. The CDR3 is 15 amino acids. Germline V lookup: CDR1 PRHDT, CDR2 FYEKMQ (reference sequence). With V trimmed by 2 bases and J by 8 bases, 9 bases remained unmatched. CDR3 nucleotides: TGTGCCAGCAGCTTACCGGACAGGGGACGAGGGGGCTACACCTTC. Its translation is CASSLPDRGRGGYTF. The complete variable domain, with remaining parts taken from reference TRBV13 and TRBJ1-2, reads AAGVIQSPRHLIKEKRETATLKCYPIPRHDTVYWYQQGPGQDPQFLISFYEKMQSDKGSIPDRFSAQQFSDYHSELNMSSLELGDSALYFCASSLPDRGRGGYTFGSGTRLTVV.

V and J are TRBV7-9 and TRBJ1-1, with no clear D. Trimming removed 2 bases at V and 1 base at J, with 8 bases between. Per the germline V gene, CDR1 is SEHNR and CDR2 is FQNEAQ (reference sequence). The CDR3 loop spans 14 amino acids. The CDR3 nucleotides are TGTGCCAGCAGCTTAATTGGCAGGAACACTGAAGCTTTCTTT. Amino acid sequence: CASSLIGRNTEAFF.

The chain uses TRBV19 and TRBJ1-5; D not certain. Trimming stripped 3 bases from V and 2 bases from J, with 11 bases between. The CDR3 sequence is 15 residues long. CDR1 and CDR2 (germline): LNHDA, SQIVND (reference sequence). CDR3 amino acids: CASSMVSGGNQPQHF. The DNA for the CDR3 is TGTGCCAGTAGTATGGTCAGTGGAGGCAATCAGCCCCAGCATTTT.

This chain links TRBV7-7 with TRBJ2-7; 7 nucleotides agree with TRBD2. V shed 5 bases and J 7 bases; nucleotides not matched to a gene: 17. Germline V gene lookup returns CDR1 SSHAT and CDR2 FNYEAQ (reference sequence). The CDR3 sequence is 16 residues long. The CDR3 here is CASSEDVGLRILEQYF. CDR3 nucleotide sequence: TGTGCCAGCAGCGAAGATGTGGGACTACGCATACTTGAGCAGTACTTC.

This clone occurred once. This chain uses TRBV10-2 with TRBJ1-5; D perhaps matches TRBD1 (6 bases). CDR1 WSHSY and CDR2 SAAADI come from the germline V gene. There are 16 residues in the CDR3. V was pared by 4 bases and J by 0 bases, with 13 bases between. In nucleotides, the CDR3 is TGCGCCAGCAGTGGCAGGGGATGGTATAGCAATCAGCCCCAGCATTTT. Its translation is CASSGRGWYSNQPQHF.

This clone was observed a few times. The V call is TRBV11-2, the J call TRBJ1-1, with 7 bases fitting TRBD1. CDR1 and CDR2 from the germline V gene are SGHAT and FQNNGV. V trimming: 1 base; J trimming: 4 bases; junction bases outside the gene matches: 18. CDR3 size: 19 residues. The DNA for the CDR3 is TGTGCCAGCAGCTTAGGGCATTTTGGCCAGGGGGATGTTCTCACTGAAGCTTTCTTT. Protein: CASSLGHFGQGDVLTEAFF.

The chain uses TRBV4-2 and TRBJ1-3; unclear D gene. The CDR3 sequence is 15 residues long. In germline, CDR1 is LGHNA, CDR2 YNFKEQ. Trimming shortened V by 1 base and J by 7 bases, and 14 bases separated the two germline ends. CDR3 bases: TGTGCCAGCAGCCAAGGCTCTGGTGTCGGGAACACCATATATTTT. Amino acids: CASSQGSGVGNTIYF.

The chain couples TRBV7-6 to TRBJ2-3, with 7 positions matching TRBD1. This CDR3 comprises 17 residues. Germline V gives CDR1 SGHVS, CDR2 FNYEAQ. The ends lost 3 bases at V and 7 bases at J; junction bases unmatched: 16. Written as DNA, the CDR3 is TGTGCCAGCAGCTTCCCAGAACAGGGGACCGCAGTGAATACGCAGTATTTT. Amino acids: CASSFPEQGTAVNTQYF. The full variable domain, rest sourced from reference TRBV7-6 and TRBJ2-3, is GAGVSQSPRYKVTKRGQDVALRCDPISGHVSLYWYRQALGQGPEFLTYFNYEAQQDKSGLPNDRFSAERPEGSISTLTIQRTEQRDSAMYRCASSFPEQGTAVNTQYFGPGTRLTVL.

The table lists this clone with a few counts. This sequence joins TRBV6-5 and TRBJ2-2, with 7 nucleotides matching TRBD1. V lost 6 bases, J lost 0 bases, and 1 base stayed unmatched. CDR1 and CDR2 (germline): MNHEY, SVGAGI. CDR3 length: 14 residues. The CDR3 sequence: CASSQGANTGELFF. As DNA, the CDR3 is TGTGCCAGCAGCCAGGGGGCGAACACCGGGGAGCTGTTTTTT.

The chain employs TRBV6-5 and TRBJ1-1, with no clear D. There are 13 residues in the CDR3. Looked up from germline, CDR1 is MNHEY and CDR2 is SVGAGI. Trimming removed 5 bases at V and 2 bases at J, with 9 bases between. The CDR3: CASSPRGNTEAFF. As DNA, the CDR3 is TGTGCCAGCAGTCCCCGAGGTAACACTGAAGCTTTCTTT.

The CDR3, as DNA: TGTGCCAGCAGTTTTGGCAGCCAAGAGACCCAGTACTTC. Residues: CASSFGSQETQYF. This chain uses TRBV27 with TRBJ2-5; D unclear. Germline lookup yields CDR1 MNHEY and CDR2 SMNVEV (reference sequence). V dropped 3 bases and J dropped 1 base, with 6 bases sitting between them. This CDR3 region has 13 residues.

There are a few counts of this clone. The chain joins TRBV7-9 to TRBJ1-1; maybe TRBD1 (5 bases). Germline V gives CDR1 SEHNR, CDR2 FQNEAQ (reference sequence). This CDR3 contains 14 residues. V dropped 5 bases and J dropped 1 base, with 11 bases sitting between them. Written as DNA, the CDR3 is TGTGCCAGCAGCCTAACAGGACCGAACACTGAAGCTTTCTTT. Translation: CASSLTGPNTEAFF.